This TCR beta chain is drawn from a study of cytomegalovirus exposure and HLA in healthy donors. The primer mix had 60 Vbeta and 13 Jbeta primers. Sequencing used immunoSEQ multiplex PCR; TCRdb keeps in-frame clones, though not all of them. The repertoire holds about 130,000 clones, with 79% as singletons. CDR1 is SEHNR and CDR2 is FQNEAQ in the germline V gene (reference sequence). V lost 10 bases to trimming and J lost 3 bases, with 22 bases between them. This CDR3 region has 15 residues. The receptor was isolated from a male donor in good health and CMV-seronegative. Sequencing used PBMCs. The chain couples TRBV7-9 to TRBJ2-7; D may be TRBD1 (6 bases). CDR3 in DNA: TGTGCCACCCTTCCGCCGGGACATAATTTCTACGAGCAGTACTTC. This gives the protein CATLPPGHNFYEQYF.